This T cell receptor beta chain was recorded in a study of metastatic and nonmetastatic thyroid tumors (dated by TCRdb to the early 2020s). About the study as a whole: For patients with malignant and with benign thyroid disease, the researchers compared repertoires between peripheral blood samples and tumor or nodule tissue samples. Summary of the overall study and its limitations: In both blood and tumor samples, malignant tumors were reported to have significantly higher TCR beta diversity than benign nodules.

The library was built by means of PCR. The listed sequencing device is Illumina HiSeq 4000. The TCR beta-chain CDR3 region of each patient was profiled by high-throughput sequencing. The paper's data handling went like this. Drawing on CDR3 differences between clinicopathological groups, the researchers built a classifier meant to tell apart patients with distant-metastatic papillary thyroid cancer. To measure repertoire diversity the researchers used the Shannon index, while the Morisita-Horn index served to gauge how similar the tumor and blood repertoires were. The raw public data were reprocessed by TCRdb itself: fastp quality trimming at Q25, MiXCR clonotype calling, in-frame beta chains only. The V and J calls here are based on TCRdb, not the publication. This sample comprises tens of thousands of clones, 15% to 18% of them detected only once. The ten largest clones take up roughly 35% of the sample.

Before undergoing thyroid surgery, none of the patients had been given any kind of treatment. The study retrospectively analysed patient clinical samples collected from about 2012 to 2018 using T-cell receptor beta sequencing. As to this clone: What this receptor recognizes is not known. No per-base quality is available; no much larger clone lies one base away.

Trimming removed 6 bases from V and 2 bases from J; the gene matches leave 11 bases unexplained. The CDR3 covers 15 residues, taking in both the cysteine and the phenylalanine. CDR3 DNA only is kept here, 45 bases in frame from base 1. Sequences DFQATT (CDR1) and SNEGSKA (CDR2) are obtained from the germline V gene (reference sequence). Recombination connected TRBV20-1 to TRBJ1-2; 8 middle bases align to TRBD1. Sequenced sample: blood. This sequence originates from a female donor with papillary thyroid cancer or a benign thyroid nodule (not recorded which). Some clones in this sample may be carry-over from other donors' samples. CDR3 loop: CSATIRGQENYGYTF. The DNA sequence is TGCAGTGCAACAATCAGGGGGCAAGAAAACTATGGCTACACCTTC.